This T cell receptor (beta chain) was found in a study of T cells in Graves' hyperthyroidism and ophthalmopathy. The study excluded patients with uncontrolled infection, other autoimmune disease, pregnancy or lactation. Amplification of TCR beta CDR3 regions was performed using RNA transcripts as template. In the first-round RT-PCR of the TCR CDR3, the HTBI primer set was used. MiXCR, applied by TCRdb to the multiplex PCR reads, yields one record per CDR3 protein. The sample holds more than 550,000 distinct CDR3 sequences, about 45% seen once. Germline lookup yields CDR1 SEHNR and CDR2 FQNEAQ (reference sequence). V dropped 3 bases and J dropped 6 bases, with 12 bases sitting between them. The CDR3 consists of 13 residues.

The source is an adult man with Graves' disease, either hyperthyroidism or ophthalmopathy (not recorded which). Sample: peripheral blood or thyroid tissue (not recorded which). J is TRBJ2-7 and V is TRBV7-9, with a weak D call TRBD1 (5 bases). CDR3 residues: CASSFGHRREQYF. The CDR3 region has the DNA TGTGCCAGCAGCTTCGGACACCGCCGCGAGCAGTACTTC.